This T cell receptor beta chain was found in a study of T cell responses to AZD1222 COVID-19 vaccine. The length of the CDR3 is 13 residues. CDR1 is MNHNY, CDR2 SVGAGI, per germline (reference sequence). V lost 2 bases to trimming and J lost 7 bases, with 10 bases between them. Profiled with immunoSEQ multiplex PCR; TCRdb holds only in-frame clones, not every one. The table shows around 99,000 clones, with more than 85% occurring only once. Overall study results and limits: Without day 14 samples, only post-peak T cell repertoires were studied. At baseline, just a handful of AZD1222 recipients tested seropositive. Clonal diversity was possibly underestimated; the donors were predominantly white British and more often female.

Recipients boosted at about 4 weeks or about 12 weeks are pooled. In the case of this clone: Its antigen is still unknown.

The TCR sequence derives from an adult who received the AZD1222 COVID-19 vaccine. The rearrangement links TRBV6-6 to TRBJ2-3; TRBD2 is a possible D gene (6 bases). The starting material was peripheral blood, obtained 28 days after the second AZD1222 dose. CDR3 sequence: CASSYRGWYTQYF. For the CDR3, the DNA is TGTGCCAGCAGTTACCGGGGGTGGTATACGCAGTATTTT.